Listed here are 9 T cell receptor beta chains from one sample, sequenced in a study of cytotoxic CD8 clonotypes in ibrutinib-treated CLL. TCRdb keeps only in-frame clones here, not all; method: immunoSEQ multiplex PCR. This table holds some 140,000 clones, 80% to 90% found once. Sequencing was performed on PBMCs, taken after 24 months of ibrutinib treatment. The receptors derive from a human donor with chronic lymphocytic leukemia.

The CDR3 sequence is CASSEMVGAGSGANVLTF. In nucleotides, the CDR3 is TGTGCCAGCAGTGAAATGGTGGGGGCCGGCTCTGGGGCCAACGTCCTGACTTTC. The chain combines TRBV6-1 with TRBJ2-6, with D tentatively TRBD1 (6 bases). Germline loops: CDR1 MNHNS, CDR2 SASEGT. Trimming took off 2 bases at V and 0 bases at J, with 14 bases between the two ends. The CDR3 has 18 residues.

CDR3 sequence reads: CASSWTGGNEQFF. CDR3 nucleotide sequence: TGTGCCAGCAGTTGGACAGGGGGCAATGAGCAGTTCTTC. V gene TRBV27 combines with J gene TRBJ2-1; 10 nucleotides align to TRBD1. Germline V gene sequence: CDR1 MNHEY, CDR2 SMNVEV (reference sequence). The J segment lost 6 bases and the V segment lost 4 bases, leaving 0 bases of the junction unmatched. CDR3 length equals 13 residues.

The chain joins TRBV7-6 to TRBJ2-3, with TRBD1 matching over 8 bases. CDR3 size: 17 residues. Germline CDR1 SGHVS, CDR2 FNYEAQ. Losses at the gene ends were 0 bases for V and 4 bases for J; bases not matched to a gene: 9. The chain's CDR3 is CASSLAQDRGGPDTQYF. The CDR3 DNA follows: TGTGCCAGCAGCTTAGCGCAAGACAGGGGAGGTCCAGATACGCAGTATTTT.

This clone has a single count. The CDR3 nucleotides read TGTGCCAGCAGCTCGCTCCCGGGACTAGGGGGGCGCAATGAGCAGTTCTTC. Encoded protein: CASSSLPGLGGRNEQFF. This chain links TRBV11-3 with TRBJ2-1; 8 bases match TRBD2. The CDR3 is made up of 17 amino acids. V lost 4 bases and J lost 6; bases outside the gene matches: 14. Germline V gives CDR1 SGHNT, CDR2 YENEEA.

The chain is built from TRBV7-9 and TRBJ2-3; 10 positions agree with TRBD2. The length of the CDR3 is 14 residues. Germline trimming cut 5 bases from V and 5 bases from J; bases unmatched to any gene: 4. Germline V gene data show CDR1 as SEHNR and CDR2 as FQNEAQ (reference sequence). The CDR3: CASSPSGGIDTQYF. As DNA, the CDR3 is TGTGCCAGCAGCCCTAGCGGGGGCATAGATACGCAGTATTTT.

The count of this clone is one. The chain combines TRBV27 with TRBJ2-1; D may match TRBD1 or TRBD2 (5 bases each). Germline V gene sequence: CDR1 MNHEY, CDR2 SMNVEV (reference sequence). The CDR3 length is 15 residues. V dropped 7 bases and J dropped 1 base, with 14 bases sitting between them. The CDR3 DNA reads as TGTGCCAGCATCAACAGTGGGGGTTCCTACAATGAGCAGTTCTTC. Amino acid sequence: CASINSGGSYNEQFF.

The chain recombines TRBV7-9 with TRBJ1-1, with 7 nucleotides matching TRBD1. J lost 1 base, V lost 5 bases, and 7 bases had no gene match. CDR1 SEHNR and CDR2 FQNEAQ come from the germline V gene (reference sequence). The CDR3 has 15 amino acids. The CDR3 nucleotides are TGTGCCAGCAGCCCGTGGGACAGCAAGAACACTGAAGCTTTCTTT. This encodes CASSPWDSKNTEAFF.

This clone was found once. This chain connects TRBV9 to TRBJ2-7; 8 bases match TRBD2. J was trimmed by 6 bases and V by 1 base; bases with no gene match: 9. Germline CDR1 reads SGDLS; CDR2 reads YYNGEE. This CDR3 spans 15 amino acids. This chain's CDR3 is CASSVIEAAGGEQYF. CDR3 nucleotides: TGTGCCAGCAGCGTAATCGAGGCGGCGGGAGGCGAGCAGTACTTC.

The J gene is TRBJ2-7, the V gene TRBV6-5, with D perhaps matching TRBD1 or TRBD2 (5 bases each). CDR1 is MNHEY and CDR2 is SVGAGI in the germline V gene. The CDR3 runs 15 residues. V was clipped by 0 bases and J by 2 bases, with 11 bases between them. The CDR3 spells CASSYSRDQPYEQYF. Here the CDR3 DNA reads TGTGCCAGCAGTTACTCCCGGGACCAACCCTACGAGCAGTACTTC.